Following are 7 T cell receptor beta chains from one sample sequenced in a study of T cells in Graves' hyperthyroidism and ophthalmopathy. Using RNA transcripts as the source, TCR beta CDR3 regions were amplified. First-round RT-PCR with HTBI primers amplified the TCR CDR3 region. TCRdb recomputed calls from the multiplex PCR reads with MiXCR, one row per CDR3 protein. The sample yields around 280,000 distinct CDR3 sequences, approximately 12% seen once. The sequenced material came from blood. The receptors derive from a woman younger than 45 with Graves' hyperthyroidism that later progressed to Graves' ophthalmopathy.

This clonotype was observed at least ten times. This chain uses TRBV7-9 with TRBJ2-1; perhaps D is TRBD1 or TRBD2 (5 bases each). CDR1 is SEHNR, CDR2 FQNEAQ, per germline (reference sequence). The CDR3 has 15 residues. The germline V and J ends were trimmed by 5 bases and 5 bases, with 16 bases remaining between them. CDR3 sequence reads: CASSRTGTDHNEQFF. DNA of the CDR3: TGTGCCAGCAGCAGAACCGGGACGGATCACAATGAGCAGTTCTTC.

This clonotype was counted ten times or more. J is TRBJ1-4 and V is TRBV7-2, with D maybe TRBD1 (5 bases). The V gene lost 2 bases and the J gene lost 4 bases, with 8 bases spanning the gap. CDR1 and CDR2 from the germline V gene are SGHTA and FQGNSA. CDR3 length equals 14 residues. CDR3 nucleotides: TGTGCCAGCAGCTTACAGGGAGTTAATGAAAAACTGTTTTTT. Protein sequence: CASSLQGVNEKLFF.

This clonotype was seen many times. The chain combines TRBV11-2 with TRBJ2-3; TRBD1 is a possible D gene (5 bases). The ends were cut back, 1 base at V and 2 bases at J, with 7 bases in the middle. The germline V gene encodes CDR1 SGHAT and CDR2 FQNNGV. This CDR3 region has 14 residues. CDR3 in DNA: TGTGCCAGCAGCTTAGGGGGCCTCACAGATACGCAGTATTTT. This sequence encodes CASSLGGLTDTQYF.

This clonotype was seen at least ten times. The chain uses TRBV6-1 and TRBJ2-7; D is tentatively TRBD1 or TRBD2 (5 bases each). With 8 bases removed from V and 3 bases from J, the gap between germline ends came to 17 bases. CDR1 MNHNS and CDR2 SASEGT come from the germline V gene. This CDR3 comprises 14 residues. The CDR3 DNA sequence: TGTGCCAGCTCAACCGCGGAGAGGGGCTACGAGCAGTACTTC. Protein: CASSTAERGYEQYF.

This clonotype was seen at least ten times. The J gene is TRBJ2-1, the V gene TRBV7-2, with 9 bases aligning to TRBD2. The junction had 7 bases not matched to a gene; V was cut back by 5 bases and J by 2 bases. The V gene's germline CDR1 is SGHTA and CDR2 FQGNSA. CDR3 size: 16 residues. The CDR3 DNA reads as TGTGCCAGCAGCCCCCGGAGCGGGAGGCCCTACAATGAGCAGTTCTTC. Protein product: CASSPRSGRPYNEQFF.

This chain links TRBV4-1 with TRBJ2-4; 9 bases map to TRBD2. CDR3 size: 16 residues. Trimming at V came to 2 bases and at J to 4 bases, leaving 6 bases not matched to a gene. Per germline, CDR1 MGHRA and CDR2 YSYEKL. The DNA for the CDR3 is TGCGCCAGCAGCCAACCGGGGACTAGCCCAAAAAACATTCAGTACTTC. This codes for CASSQPGTSPKNIQYF.

The chain combines TRBV6-2 or TRBV6-3 with TRBJ2-7, with a tentative D call TRBD2 (6 bases). The V gene lost 0 bases and the J gene lost 2 bases, with 11 bases spanning the gap. The CDR3 runs to 15 residues. Germline values: CDR1 MNHEY, CDR2 SVGEGT. CDR3 amino acids: CASSYSSGSTYEQYF. CDR3 sequence (DNA): TGTGCCAGCAGTTACTCGAGCGGGTCGACCTACGAGCAGTACTTC.